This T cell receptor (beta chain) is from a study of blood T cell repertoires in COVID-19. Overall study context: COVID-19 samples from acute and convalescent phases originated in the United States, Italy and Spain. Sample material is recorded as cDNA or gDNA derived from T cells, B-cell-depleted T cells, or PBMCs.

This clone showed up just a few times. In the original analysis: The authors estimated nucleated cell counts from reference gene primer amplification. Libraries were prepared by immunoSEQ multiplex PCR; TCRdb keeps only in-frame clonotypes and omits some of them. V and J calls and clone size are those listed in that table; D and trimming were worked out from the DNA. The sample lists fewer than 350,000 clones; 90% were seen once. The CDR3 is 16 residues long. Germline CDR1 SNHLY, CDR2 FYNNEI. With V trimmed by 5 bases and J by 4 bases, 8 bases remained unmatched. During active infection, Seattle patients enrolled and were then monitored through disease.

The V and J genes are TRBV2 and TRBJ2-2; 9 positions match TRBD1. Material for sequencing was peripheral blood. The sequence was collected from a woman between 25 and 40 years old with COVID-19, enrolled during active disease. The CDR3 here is CASSWDRDKGTGELFF. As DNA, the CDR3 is TGTGCCAGCAGTTGGGACAGGGACAAGGGCACCGGGGAGCTGTTTTTT.